This T cell receptor (beta chain) was obtained from a study of blood T cell repertoires in COVID-19. Study-level information: Acute and convalescent COVID-19 samples came from the United States, Italy and Spain. T cells, B-cell-depleted T cells, or PBMCs provided the cDNA or gDNA that served as material.

This clone was observed a handful of times. Germline values: CDR1 KGHDR, CDR2 SFDVKD. CDR3 length equals 15 residues. After removal of 3 bases from V and 4 bases from J, the junction contained 4 bases not matched to a gene. In the study's own analysis: Reference gene primer amplification gave nucleated cell count estimates. Sequencing was performed with immunoSEQ multiplex PCR; in TCRdb, only in-frame clones are kept and a portion is missing. The DNA gave D and trimming, while V, J and clone size come from that table. The data hold over 70,000 clones, with 75% to 85% observed a single time. Sample: peripheral blood. The source of this sequence is a man aged 25-45 years with COVID-19, enrolled during active disease. The genes are TRBV24-1 and TRBJ2-3, with 9 bases aligning to TRBD1. CDR3: CATSDGGDRADTQYF. In nucleotides, the CDR3 is TGTGCCACCAGTGATGGGGGGGACAGGGCAGATACGCAGTATTTT.